These 9 T cell receptor beta chains share one sample of origin, sequenced in a study of CD8 T cells in ankylosing spondylitis listed by TCRdb under 2017. The library was generated by 5' RACE. Sequencing relied on an Illumina HiSeq 2500. TCRdb passed the public sequencing reads through fastp at Q25 and MiXCR, retaining productive beta sequences. One record per CDR3 amino acid sequence lists the most common genes and DNA. Counted in this sample were 250,000 to 400,000 distinct CDR3 sequences; roughly 12% of them appeared once. In total, the top ten clones hold roughly 9.5% of the sample. The material sequenced was blood, either unsorted or a sorted T cell fraction (not recorded which). These receptors came from a female donor with ankylosing spondylitis or in good health (not recorded which).

This clonotype occurred many times. The gene calls are TRBV6-1 and TRBJ2-4; D may be TRBD1 or TRBD2 (6 bases each). Germline assignment: CDR1 MNHNS and CDR2 SASEGT. Trimming pared 5 bases from V and 4 bases from J, leaving 18 bases between. The CDR3 runs to 16 residues. CDR3 region: CASSLTGRWGKNIQYF. The CDR3, as DNA: TGTGCCAGCAGTCTAACAGGGAGGTGGGGTAAAAACATTCAGTACTTC.

V is TRBV25-1 and J is TRBJ2-7, with unresolved D. Per germline, CDR1 MGHDK and CDR2 SYGVNS. V was pared by 3 bases and J by 3 bases, with 6 bases between. The CDR3 runs to 12 residues. CDR3 residues: CASSDPHYEQYF. The CDR3, as DNA: TGTGCCAGCAGTGACCCCCACTACGAGCAGTACTTC.

This clonotype was observed a single time. Given a much more abundant clone one base away, this may be a read error. V usage is TRBV20-1 and J usage is TRBJ2-7, with 11 bases that match TRBD2. The CDR3 extends over 15 amino acids. Per germline, CDR1 DFQATT and CDR2 SNEGSKA (reference sequence). This chain's CDR3 is CSASRRGLAAHEQHF. The CDR3 nucleotides are TGCAGTGCTAGTCGCAGGGGACTAGCGGCCCACGAGCAGCACTTC.

This clonotype has at least ten counts. V and J are TRBV28 and TRBJ2-3; D is ambiguous. The CDR3 extends over 16 amino acids. Germline CDR1 and CDR2: MDHEN and SYDVKM. Deletions cut 3 bases from V and 0 bases from J, with 13 bases between. The CDR3 DNA reads TGTGCCAGCAGTTTCGAGCCCGAGGCAAGCACAGATACGCAGTATTTT. The encoded protein is CASSFEPEASTDTQYF.

The chain joins TRBV10-3 to TRBJ2-6, with 10 positions matching TRBD1. The V and J ends lost 10 bases and 4 bases, in that order; junction bases with no gene match: 10. This CDR3 contains 16 residues. Germline-derived CDR1 and CDR2 are ENHRY and SYGVKD. The CDR3 DNA follows: TGTGCCACCACTGGACAGGGGGGTACCGGGGCCAACGTCCTGACTTTC. This gives the protein CATTGQGGTGANVLTF.

This clonotype showed up just a few times. The rearrangement uses TRBV24-1 and TRBJ1-1; D remains ambiguous. The CDR3 is 12 residues long. The V end was cut by 9 bases, the J end by 2 bases, with 9 bases between. CDR1 is KGHDR and CDR2 is SFDVKD in the germline V gene. CDR3 DNA: TGTGCCACCTCGAAGGATAACACTGAAGCTTTCTTT. It specifies CATSKDNTEAFF.

In its sample, this clonotype was seen a few times. The chain joins TRBV5-1 to TRBJ2-5; TRBD1 might be the D (6 bases). V lost 0 bases and J 4 bases, leaving 13 bases between the germline ends. The CDR3 spans 15 residues. Germline CDR1 SGHRS, CDR2 YFSETQ. The CDR3: CASSLAPDSAETQYF. CDR3 coding DNA: TGCGCCAGCAGCTTGGCCCCGGACAGCGCAGAGACCCAGTACTTC.

This clonotype was detected ten times or more. The chain carries TRBV5-1 and TRBJ2-1; 8 nucleotides align to TRBD2. The ends lost 2 bases at V and 4 bases at J; junction bases unmatched: 8. The V gene's germline CDR1 is SGHRS and CDR2 YFSETQ. This CDR3 is 16 amino acids long. CDR3 residues: CASSFGGVEPYNEQFF. The CDR3 region has the DNA TGCGCCAGCAGCTTCGGGGGGGTTGAACCGTACAATGAGCAGTTCTTC.

At least ten counts were recorded for this clonotype. The chain has TRBV5-1 and TRBJ1-1, with D possibly matching TRBD1 (5 bases). Germline assignment: CDR1 SGHRS and CDR2 YFSETQ. Trimming took off 4 bases at V and 0 bases at J, with 13 bases between the two ends. The CDR3 is made up of 15 amino acids. In nucleotides, the CDR3 is TGCGCCAGCAGCCCGGCCGGGGGATTGAACACTGAAGCTTTCTTT. Translation: CASSPAGGLNTEAFF. The full variable domain, completed using reference TRBV5-1 and TRBJ1-1, is KAGVTQTPRYLIKTRGQQVTLSCSPISGHRSVSWYQQTPGQGLQFLFEYFSETQRNKGNFPGRFSGRQFSNSRSEMNVSTLELGDSALYLCASSPAGGLNTEAFFGQGTRLTVV.